This T cell receptor (beta chain) was captured in a study of CD8+ T cells in alopecia areata. For the study at large: Each of the treated patients was given oral tofacitinib, 5 to 10 mg twice daily, for moderate-to-severe alopecia areata. Tofacitinib treatment spanned 6 to 18 months, with 6 months off drug afterward. Findings and limits, study-wide: Treatment with tofacitinib significantly lowered scalp clonality and reduced expanded CD8+ clones among the top 100. Many expanded lesional clones persisted in scalp and blood during tofacitinib.

Remarks on this clone: Antigen unknown.

Following RNA extraction, reverse transcription yielded cDNA that acted as the sequencing template. Profiled with immunoSEQ multiplex PCR; TCRdb holds only in-frame clones, not every one. The table records about 210,000 clones, about three fifths of them present only once. The V and J ends lost 6 bases and 7 bases, in that order; junction bases with no gene match: 0. The CDR3 runs 11 residues. In germline, CDR1 is SNHLY, CDR2 FYNNEI. Treatment reported: oral pan-JAK inhibitor, 5-10 mg twice daily. This chain links TRBV2 with TRBJ1-1, with 9 nucleotides matching TRBD1. Sequenced here: CD4+ T cells sorted from blood, sampled at week 4, from a patient treated with tofacitinib. The TCR comes from a human donor with alopecia areata. Written as DNA, the CDR3 is TGTGCCAGCAGGGACAGGGGTGAAGCTTTCTTT. The encoded protein is CASRDRGEAFF.